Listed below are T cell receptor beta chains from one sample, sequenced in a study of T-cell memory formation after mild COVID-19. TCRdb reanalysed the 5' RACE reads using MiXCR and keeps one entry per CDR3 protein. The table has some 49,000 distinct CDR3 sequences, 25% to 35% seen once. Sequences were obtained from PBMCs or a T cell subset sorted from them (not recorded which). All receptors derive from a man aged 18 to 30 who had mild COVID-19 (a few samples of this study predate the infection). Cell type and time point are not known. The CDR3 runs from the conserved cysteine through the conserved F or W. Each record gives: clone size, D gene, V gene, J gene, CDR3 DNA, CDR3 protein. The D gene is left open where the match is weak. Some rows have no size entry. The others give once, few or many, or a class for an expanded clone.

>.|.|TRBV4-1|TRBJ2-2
TGCGCCAGCAGCCAAGATCTGGAGTACACCGGGGAGCTGTTTTTT
CASSQDLEYTGELFF
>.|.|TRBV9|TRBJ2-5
TGTGCCAGCAGCCCCCCAGAGGTGGGACAAGAGACCCAGTACTTC
CASSPPEVGQETQYF
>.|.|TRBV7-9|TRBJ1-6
TGTGCCAGCAGCGCCTACGTCGGGGGCTCCTATAATTCACCCCTCCACTTT
CASSAYVGGSYNSPLHF
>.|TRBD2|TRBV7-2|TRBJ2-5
TGTGCCAGCAGCCCCATAGCGGGGAAAGAGACCCAGTACTTC
CASSPIAGKETQYF
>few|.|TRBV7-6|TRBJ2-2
TGTGCCAGCACCACTAGGGGCACCGGGGAGCTGTTTTTT
CASTTRGTGELFF
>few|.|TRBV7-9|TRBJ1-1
TGTGCCAGCAGCCCAACAGTGAACACTGAAGCTTTCTTT
CASSPTVNTEAFF
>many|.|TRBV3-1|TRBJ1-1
TGTGCCAGCAGCCAAGGATTCTTACAGCCGAACACTGAAGCTTTCTTT
CASSQGFLQPNTEAFF
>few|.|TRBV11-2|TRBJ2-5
TGTGCCAGCAGCCATCGACTAGTTTCGGAGACCCAGTACTTC
CASSHRLVSETQYF
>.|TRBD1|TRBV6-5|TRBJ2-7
TGTGCCAGCAGTTACGGGACAGGGATTTCCTACGAGCAGTACTTC
CASSYGTGISYEQYF
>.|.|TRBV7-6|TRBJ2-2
TGTGCCAGCAGCTTAGCGTCGGGTAACACCGGGGAGCTGTTTTTT
CASSLASGNTGELFF
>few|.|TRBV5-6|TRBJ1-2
TGTGCCAGCAGCTTGGTCTGGCGAAGAGCTAACTATGGCTACACCTTC
CASSLVWRRANYGYTF
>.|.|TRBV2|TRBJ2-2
TGTGCCAGCAGTAGGGACAAGAACACCGGGGAGCTGTTTTTT
CASSRDKNTGELFF
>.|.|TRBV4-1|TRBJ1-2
TGCGCCAGCAGCCAAGAGGGTCAGGGTCACTATGGCTACACCTTC
CASSQEGQGHYGYTF
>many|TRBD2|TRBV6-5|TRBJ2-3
TGTGCCAGCAGTCGTCCCCTGGGAGCGGGGGGCACAGATACGCAGTATTTT
CASSRPLGAGGTDTQYF
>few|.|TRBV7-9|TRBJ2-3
TGTGCCAGCAGCATCTTGGACGGATACACAGATACGCAGTATTTT
CASSILDGYTDTQYF
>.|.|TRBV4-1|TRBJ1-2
TGCGCCAGCAGCCAAGATAACAGCTATGGCTACACCTTC
CASSQDNSYGYTF
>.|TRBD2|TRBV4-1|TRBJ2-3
TGCGCCAGCAGCCACCAGGCGGGGGGCGGGACAGATACGCAGTATTTT
CASSHQAGGGTDTQYF
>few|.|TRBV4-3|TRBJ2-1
TGCGCCAGCAGCCAAGATCTTGACGGGGACTCCTACAATGAGCAGTTCTTC
CASSQDLDGDSYNEQFF
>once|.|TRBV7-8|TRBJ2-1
TGTGCCAGCAGCTCCCGACAGCGACCATTGGATGAGCAGTTCTTC
CASSSRQRPLDEQFF
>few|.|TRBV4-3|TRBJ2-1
TGCGCCAGCAGCCATTGGGGTGGACTAACCAATGAGCAGTTCTTC
CASSHWGGLTNEQFF
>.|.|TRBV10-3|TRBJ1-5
TGTGCCACAGCAAGGACCGGCTCGAGGGTAGGAGATCAGCCCCAGCATTTT
CATARTGSRVGDQPQHF
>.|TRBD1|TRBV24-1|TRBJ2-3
TGTGCCACCAGTGACACACAGGGGGGATACACAGATACGCAGTATTTT
CATSDTQGGYTDTQYF